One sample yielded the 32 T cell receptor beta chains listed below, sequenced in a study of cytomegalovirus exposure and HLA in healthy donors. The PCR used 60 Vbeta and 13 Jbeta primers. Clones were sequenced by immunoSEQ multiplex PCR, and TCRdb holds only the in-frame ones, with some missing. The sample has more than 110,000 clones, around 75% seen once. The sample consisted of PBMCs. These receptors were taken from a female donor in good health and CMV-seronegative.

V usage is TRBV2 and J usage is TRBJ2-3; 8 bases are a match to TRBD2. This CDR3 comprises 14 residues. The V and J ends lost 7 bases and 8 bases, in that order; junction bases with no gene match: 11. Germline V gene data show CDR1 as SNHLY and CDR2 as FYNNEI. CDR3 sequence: CASKSKSGSSTQYF. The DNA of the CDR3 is TGTGCCAGCAAATCGAAAAGCGGGAGTAGTACGCAGTATTTT. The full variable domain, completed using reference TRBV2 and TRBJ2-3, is EPEVTQTPSHQVTQMGQEVILRCVPISNHLYFYWYRQILGQKVEFLVSFYNNEISEKSEIFDDQFSVERPDGSNFTLKIRSTKLEDSAMYFCASKSKSGSSTQYFGPGTRLTVL.

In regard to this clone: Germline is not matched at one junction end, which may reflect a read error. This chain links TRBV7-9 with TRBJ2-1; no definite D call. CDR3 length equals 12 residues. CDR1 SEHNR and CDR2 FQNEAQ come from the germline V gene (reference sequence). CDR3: CSSSISNNEQFF. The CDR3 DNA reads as TGTTCCAGCAGCATTAGTAACAATGAGCAGTTCTTC.

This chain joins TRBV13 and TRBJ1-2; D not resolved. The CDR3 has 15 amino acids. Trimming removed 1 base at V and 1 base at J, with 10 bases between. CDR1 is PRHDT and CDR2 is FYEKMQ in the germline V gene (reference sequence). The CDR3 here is CASSLDGEDNYGYTF. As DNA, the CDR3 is TGTGCCAGCAGCTTAGACGGGGAAGATAACTATGGCTACACCTTC.

The chain's CDR3 is CASSIRGPDYGYTF. In DNA form, the CDR3 reads TGTGCCAGTAGTATAAGAGGGCCCGACTATGGCTACACCTTC. This chain uses TRBV19 with TRBJ1-2, with D uncertain. V lost 2 bases, J lost 3 bases, and 10 bases lay in between. The CDR3 covers 14 residues. Germline-derived CDR1 and CDR2 are LNHDA and SQIVND (reference sequence). The full variable domain, with the rest looked up from reference TRBV19 and TRBJ1-2, is DGGITQSPKYLFRKEGQNVTLSCEQNLNHDAMYWYRQDPGQGLRLIYYSQIVNDFQKGDIAEGYSVSREKKESFPLTVTSAQKNPTAFYLCASSIRGPDYGYTFGSGTRLTVV.

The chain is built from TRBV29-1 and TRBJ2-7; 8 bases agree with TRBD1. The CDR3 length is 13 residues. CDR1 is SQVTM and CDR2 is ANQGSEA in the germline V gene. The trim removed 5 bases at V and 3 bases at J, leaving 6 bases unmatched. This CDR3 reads CSVRDRWGYEQYF. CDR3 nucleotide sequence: TGCAGCGTTAGGGACAGGTGGGGCTACGAGCAGTACTTC.

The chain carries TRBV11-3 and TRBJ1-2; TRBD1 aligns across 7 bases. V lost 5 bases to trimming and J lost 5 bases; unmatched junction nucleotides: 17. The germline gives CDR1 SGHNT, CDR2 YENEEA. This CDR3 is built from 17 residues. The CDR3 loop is CASSAKGQSLYSYGYTF. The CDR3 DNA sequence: TGTGCCAGCAGCGCAAAGGGACAGAGCCTCTATTCTTATGGCTACACCTTC.

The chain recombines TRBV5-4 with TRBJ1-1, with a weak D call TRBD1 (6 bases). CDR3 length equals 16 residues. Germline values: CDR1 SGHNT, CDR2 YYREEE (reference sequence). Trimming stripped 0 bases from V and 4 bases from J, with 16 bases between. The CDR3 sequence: CASSLGTITGSTEAFF. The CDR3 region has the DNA TGTGCCAGCAGCTTGGGTACCATTACAGGGTCCACTGAAGCTTTCTTT.

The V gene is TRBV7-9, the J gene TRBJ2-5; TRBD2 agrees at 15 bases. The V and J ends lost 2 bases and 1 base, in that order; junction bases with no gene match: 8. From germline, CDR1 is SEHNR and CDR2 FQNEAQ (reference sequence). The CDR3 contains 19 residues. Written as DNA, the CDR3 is TGTGCCAGCAGCTTACCCGGACTAGCGGGAGGGCCCCTCCAAGAGACCCAGTACTTC. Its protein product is CASSLPGLAGGPLQETQYF.

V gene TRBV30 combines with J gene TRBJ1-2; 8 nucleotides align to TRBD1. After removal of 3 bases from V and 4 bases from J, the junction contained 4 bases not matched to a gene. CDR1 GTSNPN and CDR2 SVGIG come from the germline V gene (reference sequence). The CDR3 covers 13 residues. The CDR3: CAWSGQGGYGYTF. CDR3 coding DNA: TGTGCCTGGAGCGGACAGGGAGGCTATGGCTACACCTTC.

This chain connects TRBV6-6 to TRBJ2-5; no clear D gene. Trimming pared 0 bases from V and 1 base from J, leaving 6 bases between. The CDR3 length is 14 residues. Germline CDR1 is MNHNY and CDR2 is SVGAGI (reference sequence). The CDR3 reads CASSYSSSQETQYF. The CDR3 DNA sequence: TGTGCCAGCAGTTACTCCTCCAGCCAAGAGACCCAGTACTTC.

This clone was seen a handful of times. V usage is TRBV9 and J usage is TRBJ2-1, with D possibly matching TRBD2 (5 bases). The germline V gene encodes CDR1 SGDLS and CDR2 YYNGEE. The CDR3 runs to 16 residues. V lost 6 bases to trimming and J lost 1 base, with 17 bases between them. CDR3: CASTPYHRTSYNEQFF. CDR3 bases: TGTGCCAGCACACCGTATCATCGGACTTCCTACAATGAGCAGTTCTTC.

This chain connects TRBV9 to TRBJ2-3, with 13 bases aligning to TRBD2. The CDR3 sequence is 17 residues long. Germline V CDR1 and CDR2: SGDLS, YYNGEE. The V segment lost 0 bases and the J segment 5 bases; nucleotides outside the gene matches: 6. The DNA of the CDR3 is TGTGCCAGCAGCGTAGTAACTAGCGGGAGGGCGAAAGATACGCAGTATTTT. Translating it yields CASSVVTSGRAKDTQYF.

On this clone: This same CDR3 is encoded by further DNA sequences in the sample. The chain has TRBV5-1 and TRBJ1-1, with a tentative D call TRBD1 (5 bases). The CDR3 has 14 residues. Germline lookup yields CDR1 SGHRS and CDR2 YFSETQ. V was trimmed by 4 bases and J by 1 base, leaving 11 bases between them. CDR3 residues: CASSPSGGNTEAFF. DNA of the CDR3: TGCGCCAGCAGCCCTTCGGGGGGGAACACTGAAGCTTTCTTT.

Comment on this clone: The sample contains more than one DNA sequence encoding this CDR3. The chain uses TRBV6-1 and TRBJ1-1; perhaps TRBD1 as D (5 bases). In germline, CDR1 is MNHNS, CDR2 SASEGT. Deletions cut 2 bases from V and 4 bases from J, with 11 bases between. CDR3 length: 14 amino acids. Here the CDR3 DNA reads TGTGCCAGCAGTGAAACCGGGGGAGGCACTGAAGCTTTCTTT. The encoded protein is CASSETGGGTEAFF.

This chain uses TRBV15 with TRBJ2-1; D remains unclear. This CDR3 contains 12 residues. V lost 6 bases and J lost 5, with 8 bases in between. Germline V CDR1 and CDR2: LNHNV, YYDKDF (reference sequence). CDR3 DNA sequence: TGTGCCACCAGTGGCCCCGACAATGAGCAGTTCTTC. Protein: CATSGPDNEQFF.

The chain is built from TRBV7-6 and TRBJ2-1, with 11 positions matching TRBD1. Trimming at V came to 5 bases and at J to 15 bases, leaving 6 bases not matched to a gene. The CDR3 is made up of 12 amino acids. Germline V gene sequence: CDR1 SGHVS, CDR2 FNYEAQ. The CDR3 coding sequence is TGTGCCAGCAGCGCGGGACAGGGGGTTTCGTTCTTC. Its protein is CASSAGQGVSFF.

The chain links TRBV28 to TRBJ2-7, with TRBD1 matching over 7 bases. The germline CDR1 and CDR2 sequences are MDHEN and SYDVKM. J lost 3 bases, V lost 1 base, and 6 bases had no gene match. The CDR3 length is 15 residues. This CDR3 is CASSLSPGTVYEQYF. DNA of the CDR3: TGTGCCAGCAGTTTATCGCCCGGGACAGTCTACGAGCAGTACTTC. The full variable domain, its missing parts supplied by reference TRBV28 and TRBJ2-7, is DVKVTQSSRYLVKRTGEKVFLECVQDMDHENMFWYRQDPGLGLRLIYFSYDVKMKEKGDIPEGYSVSREKKERFSLILESASTNQTSMYLCASSLSPGTVYEQYFGPGTRLTVT.

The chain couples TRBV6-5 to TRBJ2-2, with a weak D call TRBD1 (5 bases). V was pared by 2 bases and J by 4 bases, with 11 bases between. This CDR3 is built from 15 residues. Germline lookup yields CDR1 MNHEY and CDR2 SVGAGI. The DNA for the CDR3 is TGTGCCAGCAGTTACAATGGGGCCGTCACCGGGGAGCTGTTTTTT. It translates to CASSYNGAVTGELFF.

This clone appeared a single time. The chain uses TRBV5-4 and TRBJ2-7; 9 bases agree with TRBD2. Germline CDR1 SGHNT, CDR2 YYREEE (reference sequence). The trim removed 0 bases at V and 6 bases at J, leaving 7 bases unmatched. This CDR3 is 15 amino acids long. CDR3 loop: CASSLDASGMGEQYF. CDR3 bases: TGTGCCAGCAGCTTGGATGCTAGCGGGATGGGCGAGCAGTACTTC.

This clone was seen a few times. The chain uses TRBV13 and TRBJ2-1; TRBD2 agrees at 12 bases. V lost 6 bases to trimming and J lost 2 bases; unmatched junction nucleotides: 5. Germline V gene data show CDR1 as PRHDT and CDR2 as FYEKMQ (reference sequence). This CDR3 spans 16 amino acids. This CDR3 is CASSLWTSGTYNEQFF. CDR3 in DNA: TGTGCCAGCAGTCTTTGGACTAGCGGGACCTACAATGAGCAGTTCTTC.

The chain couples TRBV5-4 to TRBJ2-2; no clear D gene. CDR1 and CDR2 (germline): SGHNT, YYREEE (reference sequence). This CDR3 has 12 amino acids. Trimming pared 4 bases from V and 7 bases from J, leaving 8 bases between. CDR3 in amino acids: CASSERNGELFF. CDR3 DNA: TGTGCCAGCAGCGAGAGGAACGGGGAGCTGTTTTTT. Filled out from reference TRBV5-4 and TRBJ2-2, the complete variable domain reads ETGVTQSPTHLIKTRGQQVTLRCSSQSGHNTVSWYQQALGQGPQFIFQYYREEENGRGNFPPRFSGLQFPNYSSELNVNALELDDSALYLCASSERNGELFFGEGSRLTVL.

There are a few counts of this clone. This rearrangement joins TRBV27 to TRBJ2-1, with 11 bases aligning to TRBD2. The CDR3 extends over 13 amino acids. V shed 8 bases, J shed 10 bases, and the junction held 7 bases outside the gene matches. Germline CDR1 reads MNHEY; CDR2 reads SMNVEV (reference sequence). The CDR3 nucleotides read TGTGCCAGCGCTACTAGCGGGAGTAGAGAGCAGTTCTTC. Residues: CASATSGSREQFF.

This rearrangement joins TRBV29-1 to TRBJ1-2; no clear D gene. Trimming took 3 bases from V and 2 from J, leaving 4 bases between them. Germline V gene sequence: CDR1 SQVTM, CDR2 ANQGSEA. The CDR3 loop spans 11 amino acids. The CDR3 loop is CSVERNYGYTF. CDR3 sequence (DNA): TGCAGCGTTGAGCGGAACTATGGCTACACCTTC.

CDR3 DNA sequence: TGTGCCAGCAGCTCGAGGGGGCAAGAGACCCAGTACTTC. Its translation: CASSSRGQETQYF. V gene TRBV13 combines with J gene TRBJ2-5; tentatively, D is TRBD1 (6 bases). Trimming pared 4 bases from V and 2 bases from J, leaving 8 bases between. The V gene's germline CDR1 is PRHDT and CDR2 FYEKMQ (reference sequence). This CDR3 has 13 residues.

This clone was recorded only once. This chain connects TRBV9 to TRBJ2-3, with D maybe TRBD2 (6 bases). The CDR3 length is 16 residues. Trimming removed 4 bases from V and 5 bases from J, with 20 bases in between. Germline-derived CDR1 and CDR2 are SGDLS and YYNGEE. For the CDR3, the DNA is TGTGCCAGCAGCCCTAGCAACGGGAGAAGTGGAGATACGCAGTATTTT. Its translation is CASSPSNGRSGDTQYF.

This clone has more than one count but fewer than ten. CDR3 DNA: TGCAGCGTTGAGAGTGAAGCTTTCTTT. Translation gives CSVESEAFF. J is TRBJ1-1 and V is TRBV29-1; D not resolved. CDR1 and CDR2 from the germline V gene are SQVTM and ANQGSEA. The CDR3 covers 9 residues. Trimming took 3 bases from V and 7 from J, leaving 3 bases between them.

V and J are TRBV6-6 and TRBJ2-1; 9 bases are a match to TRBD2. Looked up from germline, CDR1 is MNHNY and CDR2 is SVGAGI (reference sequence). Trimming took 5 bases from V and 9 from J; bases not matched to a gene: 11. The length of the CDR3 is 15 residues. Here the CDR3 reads CASSTLAGVLGEQFF. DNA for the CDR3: TGTGCCAGCAGTACCTTAGCGGGAGTTCTGGGTGAGCAGTTCTTC.

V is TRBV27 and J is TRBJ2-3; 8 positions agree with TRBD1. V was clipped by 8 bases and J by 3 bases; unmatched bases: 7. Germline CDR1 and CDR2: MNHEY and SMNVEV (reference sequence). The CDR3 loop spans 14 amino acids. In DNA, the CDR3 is TGTGCCAGCGCCCTCAGGGGGCGGACAGATACGCAGTATTTT. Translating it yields CASALRGRTDTQYF.

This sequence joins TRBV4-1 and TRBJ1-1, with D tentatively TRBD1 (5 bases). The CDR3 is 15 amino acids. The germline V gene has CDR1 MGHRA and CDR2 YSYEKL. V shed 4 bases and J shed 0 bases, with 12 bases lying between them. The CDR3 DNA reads TGCGCCAGCAGCCCGGGACTTGGGGTGAACACTGAAGCTTTCTTT. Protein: CASSPGLGVNTEAFF.

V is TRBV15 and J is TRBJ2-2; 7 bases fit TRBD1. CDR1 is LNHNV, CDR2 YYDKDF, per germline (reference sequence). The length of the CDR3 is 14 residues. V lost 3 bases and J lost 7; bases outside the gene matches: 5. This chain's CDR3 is CATSRDRTVGELFF. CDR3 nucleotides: TGTGCCACCAGCAGGGACAGGACCGTCGGGGAGCTGTTTTTT.

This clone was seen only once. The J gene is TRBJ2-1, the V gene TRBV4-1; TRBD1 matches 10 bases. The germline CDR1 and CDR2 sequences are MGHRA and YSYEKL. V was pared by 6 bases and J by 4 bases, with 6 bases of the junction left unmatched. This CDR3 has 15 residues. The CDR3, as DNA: TGCGCCAGCAGAACCGGGACAGGGGTGTACAATGAGCAGTTCTTC. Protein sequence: CASRTGTGVYNEQFF.

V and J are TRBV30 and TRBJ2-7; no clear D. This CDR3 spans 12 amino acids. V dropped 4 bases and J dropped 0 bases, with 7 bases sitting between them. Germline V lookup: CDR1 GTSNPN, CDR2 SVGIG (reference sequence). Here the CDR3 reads CAWNANSYEQYF. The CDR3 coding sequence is TGTGCCTGGAACGCTAACTCCTACGAGCAGTACTTC.